This TCR beta chain was recorded in a study of graft-versus-host responses after intestinal transplantation. A note on this clone: Its cognate antigen is unknown.

The CDR3 has 16 residues. The junction had 5 bases not matched to a gene; V was cut back by 2 bases and J by 4 bases. CDR1 is SGHKS and CDR2 is YYEKEE in the germline V gene (reference sequence). The table came from immunoSEQ multiplex PCR; TCRdb's copy has only in-frame clones and leaves some out. The sample lists fewer than 90,000 clones, about 95% seen once, with about 0.2% in the top ten. The sample consisted of unstimulated CD4+ T cells sorted from spleen or lymph node cells, taken before transplant. This TCR was sampled from a human donor who was the organ donor for an intestinal transplant. The V call is TRBV5-5, the J call TRBJ2-3; 12 nucleotides align to TRBD1. The CDR3: CASSFLGQGASDTQYF. CDR3 sequence (DNA): TGTGCCAGCAGCTTTTTGGGACAGGGGGCATCAGATACGCAGTATTTT.